These 14 T cell receptor beta chains came from one sample sequenced in a study of CD8 T cell repertoires and HIV-1 epitope variants. These receptors have no known antigen. TCRdb's table, derived via immunoSEQ multiplex PCR, lists solely in-frame clones and lacks some. In the table there are over 5,500 clones, around three fifths of which are singletons. The material sequenced was cultured CD8+ T cells derived from PBMCs. Receptor source: a male donor with HIV.

The chain carries TRBV27 and TRBJ2-7; 11 bases fit TRBD2. The V and J ends lost 1 base and 3 bases, in that order; junction bases with no gene match: 2. Germline V gene lookup returns CDR1 MNHEY and CDR2 SMNVEV (reference sequence). This CDR3 has 15 amino acids. The CDR3 region has the DNA TGTGCCAGCAGTTTATACCTAGCGGGGGGCTACGAGCAGTACTTC. This gives the protein CASSLYLAGGYEQYF.

This clone appeared once. V and J are TRBV19 and TRBJ2-1; TRBD2 matches at 8 bases. The CDR3 spans 15 residues. The germline CDR1 and CDR2 sequences are LNHDA and SQIVND (reference sequence). After removal of 7 bases from V and 4 bases from J, the junction contained 9 bases not matched to a gene. In nucleotides, the CDR3 is TGTGCCAGTACCACCGGGACTAGAGGATACAATGAGCAGTTCTTC. Amino acid sequence: CASTTGTRGYNEQFF. The full variable domain, in which reference TRBV19 and TRBJ2-1 provide the parts outside the CDR3, is DGGITQSPKYLFRKEGQNVTLSCEQNLNHDAMYWYRQDPGQGLRLIYYSQIVNDFQKGDIAEGYSVSREKKESFPLTVTSAQKNPTAFYLCASTTGTRGYNEQFFGPGTRLTVL.

The J gene is TRBJ2-1, the V gene TRBV5-8; D possibly matches TRBD1 or TRBD2 (5 bases each). This CDR3 is built from 16 residues. CDR1 SGHTS and CDR2 YDEGEE come from the germline V gene. Between the trimmed V and J ends, which lost 3 bases and 4 bases, there was a span of 17 bases. CDR3 DNA: TGTGCCAGCAGCTCACCACGGGGCGGAGAATACAATGAGCAGTTCTTC. Residues: CASSSPRGGEYNEQFF. Combining the CDR3 with reference TRBV5-8 and TRBJ2-1 gives the whole variable domain EAGVTQSPTHLIKTRGQQATLRCSPISGHTSVYWYQQALGLGLQFLLWYDEGEERNRGNFPPRFSGRQFPNYSSELNVNALELEDSALYLCASSSPRGGEYNEQFFGPGTRLTVL.

The sample holds a few counts of this clone. The chain combines TRBV28 with TRBJ1-5; D is unclear. Trimming cost V 7 bases and J 0 bases, with 19 bases left between them. Germline values: CDR1 MDHEN, CDR2 SYDVKM. The CDR3 covers 17 residues. CDR3 coding DNA: TGTGCCAGCAATTCGGACGCCTGGCCCTATAGCAATCAGCCCCAGCATTTT. Its protein is CASNSDAWPYSNQPQHF.

The J gene is TRBJ1-5, the V gene TRBV25-1; no clear D. The CDR3 is made up of 12 amino acids. Germline V gives CDR1 MGHDK, CDR2 SYGVNS. The ends were cut back, 2 bases at V and 6 bases at J, with 5 bases in the middle. CDR3 residues: CASSEMGQPQHF. CDR3 DNA sequence: TGTGCCAGCAGTGAAATGGGTCAGCCCCAGCATTTT.

This chain joins TRBV28 and TRBJ1-1; D unclear. The CDR3 is 14 residues long. Germline loops: CDR1 MDHEN, CDR2 SYDVKM. V dropped 2 bases and J dropped 1 base, with 8 bases sitting between them. CDR3 DNA: TGTGCCAGCAGTTTAGGGCAGCAGAACACTGAAGCTTTCTTT. Translation: CASSLGQQNTEAFF.

J is TRBJ2-1 and V is TRBV5-8; D gene uncertain. Looked up from germline, CDR1 is SGHTS and CDR2 is YDEGEE. The ends were cut back, 2 bases at V and 5 bases at J, with 5 bases in the middle. This CDR3 contains 12 residues. Here the CDR3 DNA reads TGTGCCAGCAGCTTCCCAAACAATGAGCAGTTCTTC. Its protein is CASSFPNNEQFF. Complete variable domain (other parts from reference TRBV5-8 and TRBJ2-1): EAGVTQSPTHLIKTRGQQATLRCSPISGHTSVYWYQQALGLGLQFLLWYDEGEERNRGNFPPRFSGRQFPNYSSELNVNALELEDSALYLCASSFPNNEQFFGPGTRLTVL.

This clone was seen only once. The V and J genes are TRBV28 and TRBJ1-1, with D unresolved. The ends were cut back, 6 bases at V and 1 base at J, with 12 bases in the middle. The CDR3 spans 14 residues. Germline CDR1 and CDR2: MDHEN and SYDVKM. CDR3 coding DNA: TGTGCCAGCAGGCCCCCCCTCCAGAACACTGAAGCTTTCTTT. The encoded protein is CASRPPLQNTEAFF.

The genes are TRBV10-2 and TRBJ2-7, with a tentative D call TRBD1 (6 bases). This CDR3 comprises 15 residues. The ends were cut back, 0 bases at V and 5 bases at J, with 14 bases in the middle. Germline V lookup: CDR1 WSHSY, CDR2 SAAADI. CDR3 protein: CASSESSTPGDEQYF. DNA of the CDR3: TGCGCCAGCAGTGAGTCAAGTACTCCAGGGGACGAGCAGTACTTC.

This sequence joins TRBV6-1 and TRBJ1-1, with 11 positions matching TRBD1. CDR3 length: 15 amino acids. V gave up 0 bases and J gave up 4 bases; unmatched junction bases: 1. CDR1 is MNHNS and CDR2 is SASEGT in the germline V gene. The CDR3 region has the DNA TGTGCCAGCAGTGAAGCGGGGACAGGGGGCACTGAAGCTTTCTTT. This codes for CASSEAGTGGTEAFF.

This clone appeared once. This chain joins TRBV7-6 and TRBJ1-4, with D maybe TRBD1 (5 bases). The CDR3 contains 15 residues. The germline V and J ends were trimmed by 1 base and 7 bases, with 13 bases remaining between them. In germline, CDR1 is SGHVS, CDR2 FNYEAQ. CDR3 bases: TGTGCCAGCAGCTTAGATGGCGGGGGTGGTGAAAAACTGTTTTTT. It yields the protein CASSLDGGGGEKLFF.

This chain uses TRBV9 with TRBJ1-3; D might be TRBD1 (6 bases). CDR1 SGDLS and CDR2 YYNGEE come from the germline V gene. The V end lost 4 bases, the J end lost 3 bases, and 11 bases lay between the germline ends. This CDR3 contains 14 residues. The CDR3 sequence: CASSSGVRGNTIYF. The CDR3 nucleotides are TGTGCCAGCAGCTCAGGGGTGCGTGGAAACACCATATATTTT.

This chain links TRBV27 with TRBJ2-1, with D perhaps TRBD2 (5 bases). The ends were cut back, 0 bases at V and 2 bases at J, with 11 bases in the middle. Germline V gives CDR1 MNHEY, CDR2 SMNVEV (reference sequence). There are 16 residues in the CDR3. Written as DNA, the CDR3 is TGTGCCAGCAGTTTATCGACGGAGGCTACCTACAATGAGCAGTTCTTC. Translated, it gives CASSLSTEATYNEQFF.

The chain recombines TRBV27 with TRBJ2-5; D is possibly TRBD2 (6 bases). V was pared by 7 bases and J by 1 base, with 10 bases between. Germline V gene data show CDR1 as MNHEY and CDR2 as SMNVEV (reference sequence). This CDR3 spans 13 amino acids. The CDR3 loop is CASKGGLQETQYF. In DNA, the CDR3 is TGTGCCAGCAAGGGAGGCCTCCAAGAGACCCAGTACTTC.